The present entry profiles one T cell receptor (beta chain) with its context. Antigen unknown. Primers: 60 Vbeta forward and 13 Jbeta reverse. Using immunoSEQ multiplex PCR, the repertoire was profiled, and TCRdb retains in-frame clones only, with some absent. Found here are some 160,000 clones, over 75% of them singletons; the top ten hold around 1.7%. This specimen comes from a study of cytomegalovirus exposure and HLA in healthy donors. Study outcomes and limitations: Fewer than 200 TCR beta chains were listed as cytomegalovirus-associated. Later analysis associated a missense DCLRE1C variant with TCR beta V- and J-gene trimming. An Asian-associated ancestry cluster reportedly showed fewer N-insertions than the roughly 670-donor mean in a later analysis. Within a later analysis, the majority of CMV-associated TCR beta chains appeared HLA-restricted.

The CDR3 has 11 residues. The germline V and J ends were trimmed by 3 bases and 10 bases, with 9 bases remaining between them. Germline loops: CDR1 SNHLY, CDR2 FYNNEI. The sequenced sample was PBMCs. V and J are TRBV2 and TRBJ2-5; a weak D match, TRBD1 (6 bases). This clonotype was obtained from a woman aged 25 to 39 in good health and CMV-seronegative. CDR3 sequence reads: CASSEGTHQYF. The DNA for the CDR3 is TGTGCCAGCAGTGAGGGGACACACCAGTACTTC.